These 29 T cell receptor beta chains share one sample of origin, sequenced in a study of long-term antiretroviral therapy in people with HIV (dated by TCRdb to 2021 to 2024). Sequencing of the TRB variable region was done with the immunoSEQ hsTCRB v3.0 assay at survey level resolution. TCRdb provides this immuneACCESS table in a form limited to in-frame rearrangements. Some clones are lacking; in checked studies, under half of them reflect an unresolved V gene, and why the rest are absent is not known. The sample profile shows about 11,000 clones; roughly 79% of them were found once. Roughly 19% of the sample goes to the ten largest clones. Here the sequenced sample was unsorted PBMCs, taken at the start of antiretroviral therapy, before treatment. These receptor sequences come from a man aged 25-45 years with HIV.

CDR3 loop: CASSQEGAVNTEAFF. The DNA of the CDR3 is TGTGCCAGCAGCCAAGAGGGGGCGGTGAACACTGAAGCTTTCTTT. The chain combines TRBV7-2 with TRBJ1-1; TRBD1 matches at 7 bases. The CDR3 is 15 amino acids. With 5 bases clipped from V and 0 bases from J, the junction kept 6 bases outside the gene matches. Germline CDR1 is SGHTA and CDR2 is FQGNSA.

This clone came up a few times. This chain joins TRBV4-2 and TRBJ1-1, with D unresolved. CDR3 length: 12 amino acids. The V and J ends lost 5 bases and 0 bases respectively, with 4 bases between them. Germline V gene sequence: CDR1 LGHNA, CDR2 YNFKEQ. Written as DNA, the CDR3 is TGTGCCAGCAGCGACCTGAACACTGAAGCTTTCTTT. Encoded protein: CASSDLNTEAFF.

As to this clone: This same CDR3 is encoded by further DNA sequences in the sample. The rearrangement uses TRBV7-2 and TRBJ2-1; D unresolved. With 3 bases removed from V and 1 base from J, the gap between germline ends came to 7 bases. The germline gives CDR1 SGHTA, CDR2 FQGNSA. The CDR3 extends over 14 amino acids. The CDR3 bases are TGTGCCAGCAGCTTGGGCGGATCCTACAATGAGCAGTTCTTC. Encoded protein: CASSLGGSYNEQFF.

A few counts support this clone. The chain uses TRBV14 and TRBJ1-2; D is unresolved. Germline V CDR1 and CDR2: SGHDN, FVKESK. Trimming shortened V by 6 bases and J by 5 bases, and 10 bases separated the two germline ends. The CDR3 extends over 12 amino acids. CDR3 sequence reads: CASSQTLYGYTF. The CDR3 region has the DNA TGTGCCAGCAGTCAGACCCTTTATGGCTACACCTTC.

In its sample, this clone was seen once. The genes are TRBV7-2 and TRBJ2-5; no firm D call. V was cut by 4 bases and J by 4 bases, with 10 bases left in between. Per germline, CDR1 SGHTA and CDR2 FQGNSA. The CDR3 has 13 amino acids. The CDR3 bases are TGTGCCAGCAGCTCACCACCCATAGAGACCCAGTACTTC. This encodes CASSSPPIETQYF.

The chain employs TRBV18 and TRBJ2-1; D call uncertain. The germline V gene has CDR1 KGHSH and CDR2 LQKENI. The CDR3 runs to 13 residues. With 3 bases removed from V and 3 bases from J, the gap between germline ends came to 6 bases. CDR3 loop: CASSPAVYNEQFF. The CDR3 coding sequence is TGTGCCAGCTCACCGGCGGTCTACAATGAGCAGTTCTTC.

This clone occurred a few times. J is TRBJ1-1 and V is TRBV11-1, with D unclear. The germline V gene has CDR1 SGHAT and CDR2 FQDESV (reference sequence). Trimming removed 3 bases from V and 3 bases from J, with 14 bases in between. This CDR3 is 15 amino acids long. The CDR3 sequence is CASSLVPYEYTEAFF. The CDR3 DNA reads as TGTGCCAGCAGCTTGGTTCCCTATGAGTACACTGAAGCTTTCTTT.

The CDR3 DNA reads TGCGCCAGCAGCAAAGTAGCGGCATACAATGAGCAGTTCTTC. Protein product: CASSKVAAYNEQFF. V gene TRBV5-1 combines with J gene TRBJ2-1, with D perhaps TRBD2 (6 bases). This CDR3 has 14 residues. The V gene lost 4 bases and the J gene lost 4 bases, with 12 bases spanning the gap. Germline assignment: CDR1 SGHRS and CDR2 YFSETQ.

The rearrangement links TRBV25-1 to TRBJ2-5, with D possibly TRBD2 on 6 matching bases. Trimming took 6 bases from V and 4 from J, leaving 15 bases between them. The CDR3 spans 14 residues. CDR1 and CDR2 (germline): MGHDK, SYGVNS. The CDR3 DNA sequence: TGTGCCAGCAGCAGGGACTTCGGCGGAGAGACCCAGTACTTC. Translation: CASSRDFGGETQYF.

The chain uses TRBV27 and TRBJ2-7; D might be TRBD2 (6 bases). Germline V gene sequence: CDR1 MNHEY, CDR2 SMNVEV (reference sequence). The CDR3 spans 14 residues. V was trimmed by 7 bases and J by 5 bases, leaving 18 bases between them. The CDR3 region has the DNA TGTGCCAGCACCTCCGGGACTTTGAAGAACGAGCAGTACTTC. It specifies CASTSGTLKNEQYF.

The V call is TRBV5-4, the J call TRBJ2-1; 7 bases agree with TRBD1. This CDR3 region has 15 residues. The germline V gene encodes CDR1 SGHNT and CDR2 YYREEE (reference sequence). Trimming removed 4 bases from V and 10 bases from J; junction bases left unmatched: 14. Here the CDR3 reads CASSLTSGTAIEQFF. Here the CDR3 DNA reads TGTGCCAGCAGCCTAACGTCCGGGACAGCGATCGAGCAGTTCTTC.

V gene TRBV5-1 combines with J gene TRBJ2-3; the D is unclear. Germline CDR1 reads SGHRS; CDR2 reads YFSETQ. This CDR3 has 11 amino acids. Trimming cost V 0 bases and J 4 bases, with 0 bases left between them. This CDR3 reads CASSLADTQYF. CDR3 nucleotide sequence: TGCGCCAGCAGCTTGGCAGATACGCAGTATTTT.

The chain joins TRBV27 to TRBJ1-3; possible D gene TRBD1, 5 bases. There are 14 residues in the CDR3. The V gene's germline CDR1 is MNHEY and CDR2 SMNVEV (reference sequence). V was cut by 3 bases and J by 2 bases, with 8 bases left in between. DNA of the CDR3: TGTGCCAGCAGTTTTAGAGGGGCTGGAAACACCATATATTTT. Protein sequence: CASSFRGAGNTIYF.

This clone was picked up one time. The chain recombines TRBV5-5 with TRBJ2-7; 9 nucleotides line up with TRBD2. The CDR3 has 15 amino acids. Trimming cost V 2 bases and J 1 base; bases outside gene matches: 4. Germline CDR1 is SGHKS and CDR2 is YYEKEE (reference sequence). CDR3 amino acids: CASSFSGGPSYEQYF. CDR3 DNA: TGTGCCAGCAGCTTTAGCGGGGGCCCATCCTACGAGCAGTACTTC. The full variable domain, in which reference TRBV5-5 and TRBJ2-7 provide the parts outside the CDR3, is DAGVTQSPTHLIKTRGQQVTLRCSPISGHKSVSWYQQVLGQGPQFIFQYYEKEERGRGNFPDRFSARQFPNYSSELNVNALLLGDSALYLCASSFSGGPSYEQYFGPGTRLTVT.

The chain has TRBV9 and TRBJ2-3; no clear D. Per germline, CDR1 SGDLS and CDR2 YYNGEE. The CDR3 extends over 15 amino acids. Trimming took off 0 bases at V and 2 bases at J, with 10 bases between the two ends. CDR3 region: CASSVADTVTDTQYF. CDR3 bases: TGTGCCAGCAGCGTAGCTGACACCGTCACAGATACGCAGTATTTT. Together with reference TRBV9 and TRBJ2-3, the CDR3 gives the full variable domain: DSGVTQTPKHLITATGQRVTLRCSPRSGDLSVYWYQQSLDQGLQFLIQYYNGEERAKGNILERFSAQQFPDLHSELNLSSLELGDSALYFCASSVADTVTDTQYFGPGTRLTVL.

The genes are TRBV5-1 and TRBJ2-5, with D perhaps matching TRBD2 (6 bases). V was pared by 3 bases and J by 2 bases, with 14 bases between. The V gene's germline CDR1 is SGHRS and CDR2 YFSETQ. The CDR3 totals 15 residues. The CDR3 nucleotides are TGCGCCAGCAGCTCGGAGGGCAGGGTACAAGAGACCCAGTACTTC. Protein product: CASSSEGRVQETQYF.

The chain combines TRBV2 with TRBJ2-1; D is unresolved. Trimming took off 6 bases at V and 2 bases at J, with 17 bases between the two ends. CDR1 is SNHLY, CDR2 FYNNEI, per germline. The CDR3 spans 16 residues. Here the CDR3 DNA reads TGTGCCAGCAGGGGCAACCCAACTACTACCTACAATGAGCAGTTCTTC. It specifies CASRGNPTTTYNEQFF.

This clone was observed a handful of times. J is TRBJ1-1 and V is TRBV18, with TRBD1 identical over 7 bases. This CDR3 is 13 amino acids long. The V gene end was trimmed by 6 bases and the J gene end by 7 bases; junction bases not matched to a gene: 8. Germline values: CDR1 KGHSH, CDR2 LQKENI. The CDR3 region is CASSQTGSGEAFF. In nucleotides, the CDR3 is TGTGCCAGCTCTCAGACAGGGTCTGGTGAAGCTTTCTTT.

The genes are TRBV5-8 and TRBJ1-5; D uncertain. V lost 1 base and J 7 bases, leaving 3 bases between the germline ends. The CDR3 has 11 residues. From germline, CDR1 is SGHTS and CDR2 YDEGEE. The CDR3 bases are TGTGCCAGCAGCTTGATCCAGCCCCAGCATTTT. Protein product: CASSLIQPQHF. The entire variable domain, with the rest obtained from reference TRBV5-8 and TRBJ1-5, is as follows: EAGVTQSPTHLIKTRGQQATLRCSPISGHTSVYWYQQALGLGLQFLLWYDEGEERNRGNFPPRFSGRQFPNYSSELNVNALELEDSALYLCASSLIQPQHFGDGTRLSIL.

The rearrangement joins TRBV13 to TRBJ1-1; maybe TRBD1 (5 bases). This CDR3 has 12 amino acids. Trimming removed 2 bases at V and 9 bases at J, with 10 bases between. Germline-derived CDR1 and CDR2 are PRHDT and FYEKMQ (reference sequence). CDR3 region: CASSLFQGQAFF. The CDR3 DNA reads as TGTGCCAGCAGCTTATTTCAGGGCCAAGCTTTCTTT.

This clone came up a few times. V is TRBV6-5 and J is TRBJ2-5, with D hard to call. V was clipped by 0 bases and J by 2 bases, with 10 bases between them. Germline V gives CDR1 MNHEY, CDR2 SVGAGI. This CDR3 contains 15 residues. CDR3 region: CASSYSDGFQETQYF. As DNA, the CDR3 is TGTGCCAGCAGTTACTCCGACGGATTTCAAGAGACCCAGTACTTC.

CDR3 DNA: TGTGCCAGCAGTTTAGGGGGAGGGCATAGCAATCAGCCCCAGCATTTT. Translation gives CASSLGGGHSNQPQHF. The chain combines TRBV27 with TRBJ1-5, with a tentative D call TRBD1 (5 bases). V was pared by 2 bases and J by 0 bases, with 11 bases between. Germline lookup yields CDR1 MNHEY and CDR2 SMNVEV (reference sequence). The CDR3 runs to 16 residues.

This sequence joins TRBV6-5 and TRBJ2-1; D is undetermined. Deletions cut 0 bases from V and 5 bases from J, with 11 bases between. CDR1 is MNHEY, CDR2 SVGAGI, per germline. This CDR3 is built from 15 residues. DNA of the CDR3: TGTGCCAGCAGTTACTCGCGGTCCCTCCACAATGAGCAGTTCTTC. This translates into CASSYSRSLHNEQFF.

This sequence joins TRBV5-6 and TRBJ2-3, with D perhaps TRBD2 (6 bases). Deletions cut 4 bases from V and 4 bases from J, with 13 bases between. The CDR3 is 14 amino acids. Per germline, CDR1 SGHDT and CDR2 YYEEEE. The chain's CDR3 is CASSPGGGADTQYF. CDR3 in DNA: TGTGCCAGCAGCCCTGGAGGAGGGGCAGATACGCAGTATTTT.

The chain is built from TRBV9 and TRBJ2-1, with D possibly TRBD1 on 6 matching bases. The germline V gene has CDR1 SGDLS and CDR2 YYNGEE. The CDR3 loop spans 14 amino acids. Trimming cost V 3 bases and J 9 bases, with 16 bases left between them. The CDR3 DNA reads TGTGCCAGCAGCGAACCGGGACAAGACCTTGAGCAGTTCTTC. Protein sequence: CASSEPGQDLEQFF.

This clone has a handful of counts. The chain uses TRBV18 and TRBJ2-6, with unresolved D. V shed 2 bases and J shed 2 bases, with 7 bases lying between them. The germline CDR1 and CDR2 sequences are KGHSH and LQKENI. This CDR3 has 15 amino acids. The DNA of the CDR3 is TGTGCCAGCTCACCAATGTCGGCTGGGGCCAACGTCCTGACTTTC. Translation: CASSPMSAGANVLTF.

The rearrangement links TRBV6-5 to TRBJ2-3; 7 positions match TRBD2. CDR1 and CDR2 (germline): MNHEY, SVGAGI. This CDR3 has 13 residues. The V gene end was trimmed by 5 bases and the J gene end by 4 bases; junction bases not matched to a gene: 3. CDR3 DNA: TGTGCCAGCAGTCCCCGGGGGGCAGATACGCAGTATTTT. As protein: CASSPRGADTQYF.

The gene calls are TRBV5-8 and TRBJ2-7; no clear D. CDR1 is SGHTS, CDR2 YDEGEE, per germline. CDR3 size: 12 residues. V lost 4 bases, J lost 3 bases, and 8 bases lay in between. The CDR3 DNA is TGTGCCAGCAGCCCCTCGCTCTACGAGCAGTACTTC. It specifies CASSPSLYEQYF. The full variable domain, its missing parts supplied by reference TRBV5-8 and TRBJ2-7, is EAGVTQSPTHLIKTRGQQATLRCSPISGHTSVYWYQQALGLGLQFLLWYDEGEERNRGNFPPRFSGRQFPNYSSELNVNALELEDSALYLCASSPSLYEQYFGPGTRLTVT.

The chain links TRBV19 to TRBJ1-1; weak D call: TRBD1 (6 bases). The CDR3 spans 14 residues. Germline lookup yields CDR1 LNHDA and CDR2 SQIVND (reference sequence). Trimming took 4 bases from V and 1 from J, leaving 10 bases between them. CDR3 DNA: TGTGCCAGTAGTACAGGGGCGAGGAACACTGAAGCTTTCTTT. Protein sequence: CASSTGARNTEAFF.